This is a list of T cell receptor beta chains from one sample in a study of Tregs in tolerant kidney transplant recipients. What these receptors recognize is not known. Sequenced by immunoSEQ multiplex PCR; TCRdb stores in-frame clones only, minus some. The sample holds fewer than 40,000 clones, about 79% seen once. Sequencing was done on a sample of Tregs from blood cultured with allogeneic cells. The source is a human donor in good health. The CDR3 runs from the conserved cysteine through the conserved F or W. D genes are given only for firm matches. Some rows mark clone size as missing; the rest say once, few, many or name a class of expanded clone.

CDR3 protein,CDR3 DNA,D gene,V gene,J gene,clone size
CASSPPNEKLFF,TGTGCCAGCAGCCCTCCTAATGAAAAACTGTTTTTT,.,TRBV7-9,TRBJ1-4,.
CASSNRRVYEQYF,TGTGCCAGCAGCAATAGGAGGGTATACGAGCAGTACTTC,.,TRBV7-8,TRBJ2-7,medium-sized
CAWNRQGMYEQYF,TGTGCCTGGAATAGGCAGGGGATGTACGAGCAGTACTTC,.,TRBV30,TRBJ2-7,.
CASSRAGYNQPQHF,TGTGCCAGCAGCCGGGCCGGGTACAATCAGCCCCAGCATTTT,.,TRBV6-5,TRBJ1-5,.
CASSSGGGGSTDTQYF,TGCGCCAGCAGCTCTGGCGGGGGCGGGAGCACAGATACGCAGTATTTT,.,TRBV5-1,TRBJ2-3,.
CASSRTSSLEQYF,TGTGCCAGCAGTAGGACTAGCTCTCTCGAGCAGTACTTC,TRBD2,TRBV2,TRBJ2-7,.
CASSLRGPGSSNYGYTF,TGTGCCAGCAGCTTAAGGGGGCCAGGGAGTTCCAACTATGGCTACACCTTC,TRBD1,TRBV7-8,TRBJ1-2,.
CASSWTGTSNQPQHF,TGTGCCAGCAGCTGGACAGGGACTAGCAATCAGCCCCAGCATTTT,TRBD1,TRBV7-2,TRBJ1-5,.
CASSRRPSSYEQYF,TGTGCCAGTAGTAGGCGCCCCTCCTCCTACGAGCAGTACTTC,.,TRBV19,TRBJ2-7,few
CASSLGFTGELFF,TGTGCCAGCAGCTTAGGGTTCACCGGGGAGCTGTTTTTT,.,TRBV7-2,TRBJ2-2,.
CASSLFGDTEAFF,TGTGCCAGCAGCTTATTCGGGGATACTGAAGCTTTCTTT,.,TRBV11-3,TRBJ1-1,.
CASSVEDFSYNEQFF,TGTGCCAGCAGCGTAGAGGACTTCTCCTACAATGAGCAGTTCTTC,.,TRBV9,TRBJ2-1,.
CASSLATINTEAFF,TGTGCCAGCAGCTTAGCTACCATAAACACTGAAGCTTTCTTT,.,TRBV7-8,TRBJ1-1,.
CASRPGTGYYHEKLFF,TGTGCCAGTAGGCCCGGGACAGGGTACTATCACGAAAAACTGTTTTTT,TRBD1,TRBV19,TRBJ1-4,.